These T cell receptor beta chains were read from a single sample in a study of shared clonotypes between healthy human individuals. Only in-frame clones appear in the TCRdb table, and some are missing; sequencing was by immunoSEQ multiplex PCR. The sample consists of more than 450,000 clones, 79% of them appearing once. Sequencing was carried out using PBMCs. These receptors all come from a woman in her thirties or forties in good health. Some clones in this sample may be carry-over from other donors' samples. Both conserved end residues are part of each CDR3. D genes are given only for firm matches. Rows may omit the clone size; those that give it use once, few, many or a size class.

V,D,size,J,CDR3,DNA
TRBV5-1,NA,NA,TRBJ2-1,CASRPDGYNEQFF,TGCGCCAGCAGACCCGACGGGTACAATGAGCAGTTCTTC
TRBV7-2,NA,NA,TRBJ2-7,CASSLDGGGKEQYF,TGTGCCAGCAGCTTAGATGGGGGAGGAAAAGAGCAGTACTTC
TRBV27,NA,NA,TRBJ2-1,CASTRDLNYNEQFF,TGTGCCAGCACTCGGGACCTAAATTACAATGAGCAGTTCTTC
TRBV28,NA,NA,TRBJ2-6,CASSFRGAGANVLTF,TGTGCCAGCAGTTTTAGGGGGGCTGGGGCCAACGTCCTGACTTTC
TRBV14,TRBD1,NA,TRBJ2-2,CASTGTGQVGELFF,TGTGCCAGCACCGGGACAGGGCAGGTCGGGGAGCTGTTTTTT
TRBV2,NA,once,TRBJ1-6,CVTSRRSSYNSPLHF,TGTGTCACCTCTCGGAGGAGCTCCTATAATTCACCCCTCCACTTT
TRBV4-2,TRBD1,NA,TRBJ1-4,CASSQATGAREKLFF,TGTGCCAGCAGCCAAGCGACAGGGGCGAGAGAAAAACTGTTTTTT
TRBV25-1,NA,NA,TRBJ2-7,CASSEYRGEASYEQYF,TGTGCCAGCAGTGAATACAGGGGAGAGGCCTCCTACGAGCAGTACTTC
TRBV19,TRBD2,NA,TRBJ2-7,CASSQLGGAYEQYF,TGTGCCAGTAGTCAACTCGGGGGGGCCTACGAGCAGTACTTC
TRBV18,TRBD2,NA,TRBJ2-3,CASSPSLAGGPGDTQYF,TGTGCCAGCTCACCCTCTCTGGCGGGAGGGCCCGGGGATACGCAGTATTTT
TRBV7-9,NA,NA,TRBJ2-7,CASSPRSRGYEQYF,TGTGCCAGCAGCCCGAGGTCGAGGGGCTACGAGCAGTACTTC
TRBV5-1,NA,NA,TRBJ2-3,CASSLGGTTASTDTQYF,TGCGCCAGCAGCTTGGGGGGGACAACGGCTAGCACAGATACGCAGTATTTT
TRBV6-5,NA,few,TRBJ2-7,CASSPAQGPYEQYF,TGTGCCAGCAGCCCGGCACAGGGACCCTACGAGCAGTACTTC
TRBV7-8,TRBD2,NA,TRBJ2-7,CASSPAAGGLYEQYF,TGTGCCAGCAGCCCCGCGGCGGGAGGACTCTACGAGCAGTACTTC
TRBV5-1,NA,few,TRBJ2-2,CASSLDGPNTGELFF,TGCGCCAGCAGCTTGGACGGACCCAACACCGGGGAGCTGTTTTTT
TRBV27,NA,NA,TRBJ2-4,CASRSILAKNIQYF,TGTGCCAGCAGGTCTATCCTAGCCAAAAACATTCAGTACTTC
TRBV10-3,NA,NA,TRBJ2-2,CAISGGSGELFF,TGTGCCATCAGTGGGGGGTCCGGGGAGCTGTTTTTT
TRBV18,NA,NA,TRBJ2-5,CASSPMGKETQYF,TGTGCCAGCTCACCAATGGGGAAAGAGACCCAGTACTTC
TRBV29-1,NA,NA,TRBJ1-1,CSVRVAAMNTEAFF,TGCAGCGTTAGGGTGGCTGCCATGAACACTGAAGCTTTCTTT
TRBV5-1,NA,NA,TRBJ2-3,CASSFSPASTDTQYF,TGCGCCAGCAGCTTCTCGCCCGCGAGCACAGATACGCAGTATTTT
TRBV4-1,TRBD2,NA,TRBJ2-7,CASSPIRLADEQYF,TGCGCCAGCAGCCCCATCCGACTAGCGGACGAGCAGTACTTC
TRBV27,TRBD1,few,TRBJ2-5,CASSRARTGRQETQYF,TGTGCCAGCAGCCGGGCCCGGACAGGTAGACAAGAGACCCAGTACTTC
TRBV10-3,NA,NA,TRBJ1-5,CAISESRGGGYSNQPQHF,TGTGCCATCAGTGAGTCGCGAGGTGGGGGCTATAGCAATCAGCCCCAGCATTTT
TRBV29-1,NA,NA,TRBJ2-3,CSVESSAGWRDTQYF,TGCAGCGTTGAATCTTCGGCAGGGTGGAGGGATACGCAGTATTTT
TRBV6-6,NA,NA,TRBJ2-2,CASKVDLNTGELFF,TGTGCCAGCAAAGTGGATTTAAACACCGGGGAGCTGTTTTTT
TRBV27,NA,NA,TRBJ2-2,CASRTNGDAGELFF,TGTGCCAGCAGGACCAATGGAGACGCCGGGGAGCTGTTTTTT
TRBV5-1,NA,many,TRBJ2-1,CASSLWGELVVNEQFF,TGCGCCAGCAGCTTGTGGGGGGAGCTAGTAGTTAATGAGCAGTTCTTC
TRBV18,TRBD2,once,TRBJ2-2,CASSPAGGPRELFF,TGTGCCAGCTCACCAGCGGGAGGGCCTCGGGAGCTGTTTTTT